The clone carrying this T cell receptor (beta chain) has just a few counts. What it binds is not known. V dropped 5 bases and J dropped 4; count of bases not matched to a gene: 4. The CDR3 is made up of 13 amino acids. Germline CDR1 reads GTSNPN; CDR2 reads SVGIG (reference sequence). The sample belongs to a study of blood T cell dynamics during melanoma immunotherapy. In the study overall: Standard first-line treatment here was pembrolizumab or nivolumab plus ipilimumab in metastatic melanoma.

The method was immunoSEQ multiplex PCR; TCRdb's version includes in-frame clones alone and lacks a portion of them. Counted here are about 7,300 clones, 81% occurring once; the ten biggest clones make up approximately 15%. Points from the study as a whole: Whether repertoire-driving clones were melanoma-specific could not be determined.

Time point in this sample: week 3, after first cycle of checkpoint inhibitor. At 12 weeks after first infusion, RECIST 1.1 defined response for most patients. Patients had no prior systemic cancer treatment, immunosuppressants or other active cancers. The sequence came from a human donor with melanoma. This chain connects TRBV30 to TRBJ1-5, with 8 bases fitting TRBD1. The sample was blood, taken from a patient treated with checkpoint blockade. This chain's CDR3 is CAWGQGGNQPQHF. The CDR3 DNA follows: TGTGCCTGGGGACAGGGAGGGAATCAGCCCCAGCATTTT.